The table lists the clone carrying this T cell receptor (beta chain) with a few counts. Its specificity is not known. It was with a sample-barcoded 5' primer and a J-beta primer mix that a second PCR of roughly 6 to 11 cycles was run. TCRdb reanalysed the 5' RACE reads using MiXCR and keeps one entry per CDR3 protein. The table includes about 1.8 million distinct CDR3 sequences, around 48% detected once. The data originate from a study of blood T cells in healthy people across ages. Study-wide results and limits: Unsorted PBMCs prevented conclusive naive versus antigen-experienced comparison.

Total RNA amounts of at least 6 micrograms were extracted per sample. Sequenced sample: blood. The origin of this receptor is a woman in her thirties or forties in good health.

The CDR3 DNA reads TGTGCCAGCAGCTTAGTTCCTAGCGGGGGCCTCACAAGAGATACGCAGTATTTT. It translates to CASSLVPSGGLTRDTQYF. This chain joins TRBV7-2 and TRBJ2-3; 10 bases match TRBD2. The CDR3 is made up of 18 amino acids. Losses at the gene ends were 1 base for V and 5 bases for J; bases not matched to a gene: 12. Germline V lookup: CDR1 SGHTA, CDR2 FQGNSA.